The 9 T cell receptor beta chains below all came from one sample that was sequenced in a study of blood T cell repertoires in COVID-19. Sequencing was performed with immunoSEQ multiplex PCR; in TCRdb, only in-frame clones are kept and a portion is missing. This table holds around 30,000 clones, roughly 90% found once. The sample was peripheral blood. The receptor source for this set is a man in his 60s with active COVID-19.

J is TRBJ2-1 and V is TRBV6-5; TRBD2 aligns across 12 bases. Germline V gene data show CDR1 as MNHEY and CDR2 as SVGAGI. This CDR3 spans 14 amino acids. With V trimmed by 5 bases and J by 9 bases, 5 bases remained unmatched. This chain's CDR3 is CASSRLAGGSEQFF. CDR3 DNA sequence: TGTGCCAGCAGTCGGCTAGCGGGGGGGAGTGAGCAGTTCTTC.

V is TRBV2 and J is TRBJ2-3, with 11 bases fitting TRBD2. Germline V gene data show CDR1 as SNHLY and CDR2 as FYNNEI. The length of the CDR3 is 20 residues. The V segment lost 5 bases and the J segment 0 bases; nucleotides outside the gene matches: 16. The CDR3 protein is CASSRTTSGVLFTSTDTQYF. In DNA, the CDR3 is TGTGCCAGCAGTCGAACGACTAGCGGGGTGCTCTTCACCAGCACAGATACGCAGTATTTT.

The gene calls are TRBV4-1 and TRBJ1-2; no reliable D call. V was trimmed by 3 bases and J by 1 base, leaving 6 bases between them. Germline V CDR1 and CDR2: MGHRA, YSYEKL. CDR3 length: 13 residues. The DNA of the CDR3 is TGCGCCAGCAGCCAGCAGGTTAACTATGGCTACACCTTC. Amino acids: CASSQQVNYGYTF.

This chain joins TRBV6-5 and TRBJ2-2; 10 bases are a match to TRBD2. CDR1 and CDR2 (germline): MNHEY, SVGAGI. V lost 7 bases and J lost 2; bases outside the gene matches: 4. The CDR3 totals 15 residues. DNA of the CDR3: TGTGCCAGCACCCCTAGCGGGAGTAACACCGGGGAGCTGTTTTTT. It specifies CASTPSGSNTGELFF.

The rearrangement uses TRBV19 and TRBJ1-2; D uncertain. V was trimmed by 7 bases and J by 8 bases, leaving 17 bases between them. CDR1 is LNHDA, CDR2 SQIVND, per germline (reference sequence). The CDR3 has 13 amino acids. The CDR3 DNA sequence: TGTGCCAGTAACCGGGGAGGGTCTGACGGCTACACCTTC. Protein product: CASNRGGSDGYTF.

The rearrangement links TRBV5-1 to TRBJ2-3, with D uncertain. Trimming shortened V by 0 bases and J by 0 bases, and 8 bases separated the two germline ends. Germline-derived CDR1 and CDR2 are SGHRS and YFSETQ. The CDR3 runs 15 residues. CDR3: CASSLEPRSTDTQYF. CDR3 in DNA: TGCGCCAGCAGCTTGGAGCCTCGGAGCACAGATACGCAGTATTTT.

The chain uses TRBV21-1 and TRBJ2-6; the D call of TRBD1 is as the table states it, not checked on the DNA. TRBV21-1 represents a pseudogene. The length of the CDR3 is 19 residues. CDR3 loop: CASSLVSGTELSGANVLTF. The CDR3 DNA is TGTGCCAGCAGCCTTGTATCCGGGACAGAACTCTCTGGGGCCAACGTCCTGACTTTC.

The V call is TRBV6-2 or TRBV6-3, the J call TRBJ1-2; D uncertain. CDR1 and CDR2 from the germline V gene are MNHEY and SVGEGT. The V gene lost 2 bases and the J gene lost 5 bases, with 6 bases spanning the gap. There are 12 residues in the CDR3. CDR3 sequence: CASSYIRYGYTF. In nucleotides, the CDR3 is TGTGCCAGCAGTTACATCAGATATGGCTACACCTTC.

The rearrangement joins TRBV3-1 (or the pseudogene TRBV3-2) to TRBJ1-2, with D possibly TRBD1 on 6 matching bases. This CDR3 contains 14 residues. Germline lookup yields CDR1 LGHDT and CDR2 YNNKEL (reference sequence). V was cut by 0 bases and J by 4 bases, with 9 bases left in between. The CDR3 sequence: CASSQEQGFYGYTF. CDR3 nucleotides: TGTGCCAGCAGCCAAGAGCAGGGGTTCTATGGCTACACCTTC.